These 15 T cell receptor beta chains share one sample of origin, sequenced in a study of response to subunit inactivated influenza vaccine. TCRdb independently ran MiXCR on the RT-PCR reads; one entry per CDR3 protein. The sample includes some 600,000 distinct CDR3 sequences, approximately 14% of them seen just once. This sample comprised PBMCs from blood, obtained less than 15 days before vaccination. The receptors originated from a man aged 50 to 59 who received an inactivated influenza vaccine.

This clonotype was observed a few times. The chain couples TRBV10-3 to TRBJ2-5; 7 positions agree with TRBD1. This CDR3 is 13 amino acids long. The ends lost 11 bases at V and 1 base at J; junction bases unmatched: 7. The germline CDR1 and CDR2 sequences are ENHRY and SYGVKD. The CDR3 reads CAASRDSQETQYF. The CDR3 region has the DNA TGTGCCGCATCGAGGGACAGCCAAGAGACCCAGTACTTC.

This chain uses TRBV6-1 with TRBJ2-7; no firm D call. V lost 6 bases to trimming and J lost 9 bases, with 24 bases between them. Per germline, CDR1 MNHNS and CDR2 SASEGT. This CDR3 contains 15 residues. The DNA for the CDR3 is TGTGCCAGCAGACCTAGTTGGGAAGTGGGCATCGGGCAGTACTTC. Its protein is CASRPSWEVGIGQYF.

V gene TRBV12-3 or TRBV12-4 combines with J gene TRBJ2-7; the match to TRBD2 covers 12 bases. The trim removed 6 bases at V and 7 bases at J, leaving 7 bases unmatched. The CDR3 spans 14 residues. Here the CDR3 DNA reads TGTGCCAGCAGCCCTAGCGGGGGGGCCCGGGAGCAGTACTTC. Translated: CASSPSGGAREQYF.

In nucleotides, the CDR3 is TGCGCCAGCAGCCAAGTGTGGGGATCTGGAAACACCATATATTTT. Translating it yields CASSQVWGSGNTIYF. The V call is TRBV4-3, the J call TRBJ1-3; D call uncertain. Germline CDR1 LGHNA, CDR2 YSLEER. V lost 1 base to trimming and J lost 1 base, with 8 bases between them. The CDR3 totals 15 residues.

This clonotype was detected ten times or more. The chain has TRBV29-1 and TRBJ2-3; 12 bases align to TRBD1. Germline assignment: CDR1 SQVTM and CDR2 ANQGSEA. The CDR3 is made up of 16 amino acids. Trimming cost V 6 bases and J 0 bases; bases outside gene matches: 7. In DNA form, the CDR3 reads TGCAGCGTAAAAGGGGGACAGGGGGCAAGCACAGATACGCAGTATTTT. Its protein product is CSVKGGQGASTDTQYF.

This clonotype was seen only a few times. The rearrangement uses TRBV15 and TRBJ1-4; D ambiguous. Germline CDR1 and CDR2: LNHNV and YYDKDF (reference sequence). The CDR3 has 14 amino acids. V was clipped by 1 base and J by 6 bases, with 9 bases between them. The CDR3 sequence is CATSRGTDYEKLFF. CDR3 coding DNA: TGTGCCACCAGCAGAGGGACGGACTATGAAAAACTGTTTTTT.

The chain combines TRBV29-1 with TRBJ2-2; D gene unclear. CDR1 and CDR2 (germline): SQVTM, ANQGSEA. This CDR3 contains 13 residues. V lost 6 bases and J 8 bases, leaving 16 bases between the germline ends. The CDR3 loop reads CSVRPDMRGELFF. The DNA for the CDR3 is TGCAGCGTACGACCCGACATGAGGGGGGAGCTGTTTTTT.

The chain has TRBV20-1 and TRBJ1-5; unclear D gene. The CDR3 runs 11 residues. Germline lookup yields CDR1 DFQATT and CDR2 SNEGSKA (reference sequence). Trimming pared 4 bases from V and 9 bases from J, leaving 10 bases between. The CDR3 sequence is CSAMDEWPQHF. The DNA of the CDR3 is TGCAGTGCTATGGACGAGTGGCCCCAGCATTTT.

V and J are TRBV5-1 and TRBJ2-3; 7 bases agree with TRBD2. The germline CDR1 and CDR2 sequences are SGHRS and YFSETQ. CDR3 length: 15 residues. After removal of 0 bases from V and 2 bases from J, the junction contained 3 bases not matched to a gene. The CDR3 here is CASSLDGGTTDTQYF. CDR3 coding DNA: TGCGCCAGCAGCTTGGACGGGGGGACCACAGATACGCAGTATTTT. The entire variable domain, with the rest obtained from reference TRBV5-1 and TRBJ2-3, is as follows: KAGVTQTPRYLIKTRGQQVTLSCSPISGHRSVSWYQQTPGQGLQFLFEYFSETQRNKGNFPGRFSGRQFSNSRSEMNVSTLELGDSALYLCASSLDGGTTDTQYFGPGTRLTVL.

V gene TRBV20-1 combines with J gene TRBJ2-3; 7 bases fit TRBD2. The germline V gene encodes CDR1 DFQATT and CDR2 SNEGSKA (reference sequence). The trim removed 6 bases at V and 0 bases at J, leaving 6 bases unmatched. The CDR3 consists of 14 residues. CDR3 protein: CSAQGLVSTDTQYF. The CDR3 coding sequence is TGCAGTGCCCAAGGACTAGTAAGCACAGATACGCAGTATTTT.

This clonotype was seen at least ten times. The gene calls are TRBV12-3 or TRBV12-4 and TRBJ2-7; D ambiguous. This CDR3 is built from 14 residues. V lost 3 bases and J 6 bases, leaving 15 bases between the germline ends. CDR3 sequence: CASSFSGSLGEQYF. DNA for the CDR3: TGTGCCAGCAGTTTTAGTGGGTCCCTCGGCGAGCAGTACTTC.

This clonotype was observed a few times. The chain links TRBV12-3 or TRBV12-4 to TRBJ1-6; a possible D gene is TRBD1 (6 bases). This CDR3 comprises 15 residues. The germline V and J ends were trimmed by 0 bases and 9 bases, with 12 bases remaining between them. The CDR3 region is CASSLAQGPSSPLHF. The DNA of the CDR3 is TGTGCCAGCAGTTTAGCGCAGGGGCCCTCTTCACCCCTCCACTTT.

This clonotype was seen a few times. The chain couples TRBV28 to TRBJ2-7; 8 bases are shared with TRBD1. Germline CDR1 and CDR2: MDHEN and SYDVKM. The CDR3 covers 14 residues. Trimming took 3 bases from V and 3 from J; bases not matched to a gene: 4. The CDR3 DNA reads TGTGCCAGCAGTTTGACAGGGGTCATCTACGAGCAGTACTTC. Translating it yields CASSLTGVIYEQYF.

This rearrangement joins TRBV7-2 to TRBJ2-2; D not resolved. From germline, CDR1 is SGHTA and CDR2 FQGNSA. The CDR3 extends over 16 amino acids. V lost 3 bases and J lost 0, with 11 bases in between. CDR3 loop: CASSFLWVANTGELFF. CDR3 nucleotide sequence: TGTGCCAGCAGCTTCCTCTGGGTAGCGAACACCGGGGAGCTGTTTTTT.

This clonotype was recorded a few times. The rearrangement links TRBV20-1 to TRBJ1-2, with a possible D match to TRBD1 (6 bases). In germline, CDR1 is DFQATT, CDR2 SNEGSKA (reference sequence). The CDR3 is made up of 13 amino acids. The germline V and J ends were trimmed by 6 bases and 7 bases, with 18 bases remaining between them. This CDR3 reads CSATTLGTIGYTF. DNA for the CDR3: TGCAGTGCGACAACCCTCGGGACAATTGGCTACACCTTC.